The clone carrying this T cell receptor beta chain was detected only once. Antigen: not known. MiXCR, applied by TCRdb to the 5' RACE reads, yields one record per CDR3 protein. The sample comprises fewer than 350,000 distinct CDR3 sequences, 18% of which are singletons, and 23% rests with the top ten. This record comes from a study of T-cell memory formation after mild COVID-19. Overall study context: Clustering of TCRs was largely donor specific.

Whole-study results and caveats: Researchers found some responding clones in pre-infection memory, a sign that cross-reactive memory joined.

Germline loops: CDR1 MDHEN, CDR2 SYDVKM. V was shortened by 10 bases and J by 3 bases, with 9 bases between the two germline ends. There are 12 residues in the CDR3. This chain uses TRBV28 with TRBJ2-2, with D uncertain. This TCR was recovered from a man between 18 and 35 years old who had mild COVID-19 (a few samples of this study predate the infection). Cell type and time point are not known. Sequencing used PBMCs or a T cell subset sorted from them (not recorded which). DNA for the CDR3: TGTGCCATTAACTCGTACACCGGGGAGCTGTTTTTT. It codes for CAINSYTGELFF.